The clone carrying this TCR beta chain was picked up many times. Germline V CDR1 and CDR2: WNHNN, SYGVQD (reference sequence). The V end was cut by 3 bases, the J end by 4 bases, with 9 bases between. The CDR3 sequence is 13 residues long. Using RNA transcripts as the source, TCR beta CDR3 regions were amplified. When the TCR CDR3 underwent first-round RT-PCR, the HTBI primer set was used. In TCRdb, the multiplex PCR reads were re-called with MiXCR into one record per CDR3 protein. The table lists fewer than 300,000 distinct CDR3 sequences, around 25% of them singletons. This entry comes from a study of T cells in Graves' hyperthyroidism and ophthalmopathy.

The source is a man aged 35-49 years with Graves' hyperthyroidism that later progressed to Graves' ophthalmopathy. Material: blood. V and J are TRBV10-1 and TRBJ1-2, with a weak D call TRBD1 (6 bases). The CDR3 spells CASSEQTGYGYTF. The CDR3 nucleotides are TGCGCCAGCAGTGAACAGACAGGCTATGGCTACACCTTC.